The 27 T cell receptor beta chains in this list originate from one sample, sequenced in a study of T cell responses to AZD1222 COVID-19 vaccine. Clones were sequenced by immunoSEQ multiplex PCR, and TCRdb holds only the in-frame ones, with some missing. The sample consists of 180,000 or so clones, less than 95% of them appearing once. The input for sequencing was peripheral blood, taken on day 0 of AZD1222 vaccination. The receptor source for this set is an adult in good health.

This clone appeared a single time. The chain carries TRBV27 and TRBJ1-2; tentatively, D is TRBD1 (6 bases). This CDR3 spans 15 amino acids. The V end lost 8 bases, the J end lost 4 bases, and 20 bases lay between the germline ends. The germline gives CDR1 MNHEY, CDR2 SMNVEV (reference sequence). CDR3 in amino acids: CASAGGGTRAYGYTF. In DNA form, the CDR3 reads TGTGCCAGCGCCGGAGGGGGGACAAGGGCCTATGGCTACACCTTC.

CDR3 protein: CASSSPAGVSYNEQFF. CDR3 sequence (DNA): TGTGCCAGCAGTTCTCCAGCGGGAGTGTCCTACAATGAGCAGTTCTTC. The rearrangement links TRBV28 to TRBJ2-1, with 8 nucleotides matching TRBD2. V was pared by 4 bases and J by 1 base, with 6 bases of the junction left unmatched. This CDR3 region has 16 residues. Germline lookup yields CDR1 MDHEN and CDR2 SYDVKM. The full variable domain, rest sourced from reference TRBV28 and TRBJ2-1, is DVKVTQSSRYLVKRTGEKVFLECVQDMDHENMFWYRQDPGLGLRLIYFSYDVKMKEKGDIPEGYSVSREKKERFSLILESASTNQTSMYLCASSSPAGVSYNEQFFGPGTRLTVL.

V usage is TRBV19 and J usage is TRBJ1-5; a possible D gene is TRBD1 (6 bases). Germline CDR1 reads LNHDA; CDR2 reads SQIVND (reference sequence). Trimming removed 5 bases from V and 3 bases from J, with 17 bases in between. This CDR3 comprises 16 residues. The CDR3: CASSFGRGQLNQPQHF. The DNA for the CDR3 is TGTGCCAGTAGTTTCGGCAGGGGTCAGCTCAATCAGCCCCAGCATTTT.

The chain is built from TRBV30 and TRBJ1-6, with 9 bases aligning to TRBD1. The CDR3 is made up of 13 amino acids. Germline V gene sequence: CDR1 GTSNPN, CDR2 SVGIG (reference sequence). After removal of 5 bases from V and 9 bases from J, the junction contained 5 bases not matched to a gene. Written as DNA, the CDR3 is TGTGCCTGGGCGGACAGGGGCGGTTCACCCCTCCACTTT. This translates into CAWADRGGSPLHF.

The chain has TRBV3-1 (or the pseudogene TRBV3-2) and TRBJ1-1, with D possibly matching TRBD1 (5 bases). The CDR3 loop spans 14 amino acids. CDR1 is LGHDT and CDR2 is YNNKEL in the germline V gene (reference sequence). V was clipped by 4 bases and J by 5 bases, with 14 bases between them. CDR3 region: CASSLVGDGTEAFF. Written as DNA, the CDR3 is TGTGCCAGCAGCCTAGTAGGGGATGGGACTGAAGCTTTCTTT.

The chain uses TRBV18 and TRBJ1-4, with a tentative D call TRBD1 (5 bases). In germline, CDR1 is KGHSH, CDR2 LQKENI. V was pared by 4 bases and J by 7 bases, with 13 bases between. The CDR3 is made up of 14 amino acids. The CDR3 DNA reads as TGTGCCAGCTCACAAGGGGTTGGTGGTGAAAAACTGTTTTTT. This gives the protein CASSQGVGGEKLFF.

This chain connects TRBV3-1 (or the pseudogene TRBV3-2) to TRBJ1-4, with TRBD1 as a possible D gene (5 bases). The CDR3 consists of 15 residues. Germline CDR1 LGHDT, CDR2 YNNKEL (reference sequence). The V and J ends lost 5 bases and 10 bases respectively, with 20 bases between them. CDR3 in DNA: TGTGCCAGCAGCTACATCGGGACGGGAAAAGGAAAACTGTTTTTT. Amino acids: CASSYIGTGKGKLFF.

This chain connects TRBV30 to TRBJ1-5; weak D call: TRBD1 (5 bases). Germline V gene data show CDR1 as GTSNPN and CDR2 as SVGIG (reference sequence). V was cut by 4 bases and J by 14 bases, with 15 bases left in between. The length of the CDR3 is 11 residues. This CDR3 reads CAWKSGQAEHF. CDR3 in DNA: TGTGCCTGGAAATCGGGGCAGGCCGAGCATTTT.

The chain links TRBV28 to TRBJ1-2; a weak D match, TRBD1 (6 bases). The germline CDR1 and CDR2 sequences are MDHEN and SYDVKM. CDR3 size: 11 residues. V was shortened by 6 bases and J by 8 bases, with 10 bases between the two germline ends. CDR3 region: CASSWRGGYTF. The CDR3 DNA reads as TGTGCCAGCAGCTGGAGGGGGGGCTACACCTTC.

V gene TRBV7-9 combines with J gene TRBJ1-5, with a tentative D call TRBD1 (6 bases). V shed 5 bases and J shed 14 bases, with 19 bases lying between them. The CDR3 contains 13 residues. Germline CDR1 is SEHNR and CDR2 is FQNEAQ (reference sequence). The CDR3 DNA reads TGTGCCAGCAGCCCAGACTCGCCTCAGGGGAAGCATTTT. Protein product: CASSPDSPQGKHF.

J is TRBJ1-6 and V is TRBV7-9, with D unresolved. V dropped 1 base and J dropped 11 bases, with 6 bases sitting between them. This CDR3 spans 12 amino acids. CDR1 SEHNR and CDR2 FQNEAQ come from the germline V gene (reference sequence). This CDR3 is CASSLGGPPLHF. The CDR3 region has the DNA TGTGCCAGCAGCTTAGGGGGTCCACCCCTCCACTTT.

The chain employs TRBV7-2 and TRBJ2-2; D is unclear. CDR3 length equals 17 residues. V shed 1 base and J shed 3 bases, with 15 bases lying between them. Germline V lookup: CDR1 SGHTA, CDR2 FQGNSA. CDR3 protein: CASSLGSRAGHTGELFF. As DNA, the CDR3 is TGTGCCAGCAGCTTAGGTTCTCGGGCCGGTCACACCGGGGAGCTGTTTTTT.

The gene calls are TRBV4-1 and TRBJ2-1, with a possible D match to TRBD2 (6 bases). The CDR3 is 15 amino acids. Germline assignment: CDR1 MGHRA and CDR2 YSYEKL. V was clipped by 0 bases and J by 4 bases, with 10 bases between them. CDR3 sequence: CASSQDGRRYNEQFF. In DNA form, the CDR3 reads TGCGCCAGCAGCCAAGACGGGAGACGGTACAATGAGCAGTTCTTC.

This clone was detected once. The CDR3 DNA sequence: TGCGCCAGCAGCCGTTCGCGAGCAACCAACACCGGGGAGCTGTTTTTT. Translation gives CASSRSRATNTGELFF. The V and J genes are TRBV5-1 and TRBJ2-2, with no clear D. This CDR3 is 16 amino acids long. V gave up 4 bases and J gave up 2 bases, with 15 bases separating them. CDR1 SGHRS and CDR2 YFSETQ come from the germline V gene. Variable domain in full (rest from reference TRBV5-1 and TRBJ2-2): KAGVTQTPRYLIKTRGQQVTLSCSPISGHRSVSWYQQTPGQGLQFLFEYFSETQRNKGNFPGRFSGRQFSNSRSEMNVSTLELGDSALYLCASSRSRATNTGELFFGEGSRLTVL.

The chain recombines TRBV30 with TRBJ1-2, with D tentatively TRBD1 (5 bases). The germline gives CDR1 GTSNPN, CDR2 SVGIG (reference sequence). This CDR3 is built from 13 residues. V dropped 4 bases and J dropped 4 bases, with 13 bases sitting between them. The CDR3 here is CAWIIQGGYGYTF. The CDR3 DNA sequence: TGTGCCTGGATTATCCAGGGCGGCTATGGCTACACCTTC. The full variable domain, in which reference TRBV30 and TRBJ1-2 provide the parts outside the CDR3, is SQTIHQWPATLVQPVGSPLSLECTVEGTSNPNLYWYRQAAGRGLQLLFYSVGIGQISSEVPQNLSASRPQDRQFILSSKKLLLSDSGFYLCAWIIQGGYGYTFGSGTRLTVV.

This clone is a singleton in its sample. The genes are TRBV4-1 and TRBJ2-1, with D perhaps matching TRBD2 (5 bases). The ends were cut back, 3 bases at V and 6 bases at J, with 9 bases in the middle. Per the germline V gene, CDR1 is MGHRA and CDR2 is YSYEKL. The CDR3 runs to 13 residues. CDR3: CASSQIGLNEQFF. In nucleotides, the CDR3 is TGCGCCAGCAGCCAGATAGGACTCAATGAGCAGTTCTTC.

The genes are TRBV10-3 and TRBJ2-7; 7 bases line up with TRBD1. This CDR3 spans 15 amino acids. The V and J ends lost 0 bases and 5 bases, in that order; junction bases with no gene match: 7. Looked up from germline, CDR1 is ENHRY and CDR2 is SYGVKD. The CDR3 DNA is TGTGCCATCAGTGAGTCCGTCGACAGGGCACACGAGCAGTACTTC. Protein product: CAISESVDRAHEQYF.

The chain employs TRBV7-2 and TRBJ1-5; D might be TRBD1 (6 bases). This CDR3 is 13 amino acids long. V shed 7 bases and J shed 6 bases, with 13 bases lying between them. CDR1 SGHTA and CDR2 FQGNSA come from the germline V gene. CDR3 amino acids: CASTPGGSQPQHF. In DNA form, the CDR3 reads TGTGCCAGCACCCCCGGGGGCTCTCAGCCCCAGCATTTT. Filled out from reference TRBV7-2 and TRBJ1-5, the complete variable domain reads GAGVSQSPSNKVTEKGKDVELRCDPISGHTALYWYRQSLGQGLEFLIYFQGNSAPDKSGLPSDRFSAERTGGSVSTLTIQRTQQEDSAVYLCASTPGGSQPQHFGDGTRLSIL.

The J gene is TRBJ2-1, the V gene TRBV10-3, with TRBD2 matching 9 bases. Germline V gene lookup returns CDR1 ENHRY and CDR2 SYGVKD. The CDR3 length is 15 residues. The trim removed 0 bases at V and 4 bases at J, leaving 1 base unmatched. The CDR3 DNA follows: TGTGCCATCAGTGAGTCCCTAGCGGGGTACAATGAGCAGTTCTTC. This translates into CAISESLAGYNEQFF.

The chain uses TRBV3-1 (or the pseudogene TRBV3-2) and TRBJ2-1; 10 nucleotides agree with TRBD2. This CDR3 is 15 amino acids long. Germline assignment: CDR1 LGHDT and CDR2 YNNKEL (reference sequence). Trimming at V came to 5 bases and at J to 4 bases, leaving 5 bases not matched to a gene. The CDR3 DNA sequence: TGTGCCAGCAGCTCCGGACTAGCGGTTTACAATGAGCAGTTCTTC. It yields the protein CASSSGLAVYNEQFF.

The J gene is TRBJ1-2, the V gene TRBV3-1 (or the pseudogene TRBV3-2); TRBD1 matches 10 bases. The CDR3 extends over 15 amino acids. In germline, CDR1 is LGHDT, CDR2 YNNKEL (reference sequence). The ends lost 1 base at V and 5 bases at J; junction bases unmatched: 4. The DNA for the CDR3 is TGTGCCAGCAGCCAAGGAAGGACAGGGGGATATGGCTACACCTTC. This translates into CASSQGRTGGYGYTF.

This sequence joins TRBV9 and TRBJ2-5, with D perhaps matching TRBD1 or TRBD2 (5 bases each). Germline CDR1 SGDLS, CDR2 YYNGEE. CDR3 length: 13 residues. With 4 bases removed from V and 5 bases from J, the gap between germline ends came to 12 bases. The CDR3 is CASSKTGQETQYF. CDR3 in DNA: TGTGCCAGCAGCAAGACGGGGCAGGAGACCCAGTACTTC. Variable domain in full (rest from reference TRBV9 and TRBJ2-5): DSGVTQTPKHLITATGQRVTLRCSPRSGDLSVYWYQQSLDQGLQFLIQYYNGEERAKGNILERFSAQQFPDLHSELNLSSLELGDSALYFCASSKTGQETQYFGPGTRLLVL.

The rearrangement uses TRBV7-3 and TRBJ2-1, with 8 bases matching TRBD1. The length of the CDR3 is 18 residues. Trimming removed 1 base from V and 6 bases from J; junction bases left unmatched: 14. Looked up from germline, CDR1 is SGHTA and CDR2 is FQGTGA. This CDR3 is CASSLMVAGGQGRNEQFF. The CDR3 nucleotides read TGTGCCAGCAGCTTAATGGTGGCAGGCGGACAGGGTCGCAATGAGCAGTTCTTC.

This chain links TRBV2 with TRBJ2-1, with TRBD1 identical over 8 bases. This CDR3 has 16 amino acids. The ends lost 7 bases at V and 3 bases at J; junction bases unmatched: 11. Germline V gives CDR1 SNHLY, CDR2 FYNNEI. The CDR3 loop is CASISRGRQGYNEQFF. In DNA form, the CDR3 reads TGTGCCAGCATTTCCAGGGGGCGCCAAGGCTACAATGAGCAGTTCTTC. Full variable domain (rest looked up from reference TRBV2 and TRBJ2-1): EPEVTQTPSHQVTQMGQEVILRCVPISNHLYFYWYRQILGQKVEFLVSFYNNEISEKSEIFDDQFSVERPDGSNFTLKIRSTKLEDSAMYFCASISRGRQGYNEQFFGPGTRLTVL.

The V gene is TRBV6-5, the J gene TRBJ1-5, with 10 bases that match TRBD1. The V gene's germline CDR1 is MNHEY and CDR2 SVGAGI. This CDR3 spans 14 amino acids. Germline trimming cut 5 bases from V and 5 bases from J; bases unmatched to any gene: 3. The CDR3, as DNA: TGTGCCAGCAGTCCGGACAGGGGGTATCAGCCCCAGCATTTT. It specifies CASSPDRGYQPQHF.

The chain employs TRBV2 and TRBJ1-2; D uncertain. Trimming took off 1 base at V and 4 bases at J, with 10 bases between the two ends. The CDR3 is made up of 14 amino acids. Looked up from germline, CDR1 is SNHLY and CDR2 is FYNNEI. The DNA for the CDR3 is TGTGCCAGCAGTGAAGGCAGGCTAATCTATGGCTACACCTTC. Translated, it gives CASSEGRLIYGYTF.

The gene calls are TRBV3-1 (or the pseudogene TRBV3-2) and TRBJ2-1; D may be TRBD1 (5 bases). Trimming cost V 4 bases and J 2 bases, with 12 bases left between them. The CDR3 has 15 residues. Germline loops: CDR1 LGHDT, CDR2 YNNKEL (reference sequence). The CDR3 loop is CASSRDRGTYNEQFF. CDR3 DNA: TGTGCCAGCAGCCGTGACAGAGGAACCTACAATGAGCAGTTCTTC.